This T cell receptor (beta chain) emerged from a study of lymphopenia after photon versus proton radiotherapy. Here immunoSEQ multiplex PCR was the method, and the copy in TCRdb shows in-frame clones only, minus some. The top ten hold about a sixth of the sample, which has 50,000 or so clones, 92% seen once. Study-level points and caveats: Survival link was tested only in deceased patients; proton benefit remains a possibility. Relative stability marked proton patients; photon patients lost diversity and naive cells. Oligoclonal CD8+ Temra expansion after nadir drove photon patients' diversity drop.

Regarding this clone: Its antigen is unidentified.

This sequence was found in a woman in her thirties or forties with cholangiocarcinoma. The sequences come from peripheral blood, collected from a patient treated with photon-based radiotherapy.

The CDR3 region has the DNA TGTGCCAGCTCACAGGGTCTTTATGGCTACACCTTC. Its protein is CASSQGLYGYTF. The chain combines TRBV6-1 with TRBJ1-2; D perhaps matches TRBD1 (6 bases). Germline loops: CDR1 MNHNS, CDR2 SASEGT. The CDR3 sequence is 12 residues long. Trimming stripped 8 bases from V and 5 bases from J, with 12 bases between.